A selection of T cell receptor beta chains follows, all from one sample in a study of blood T cell repertoires in COVID-19. Clones were read by immunoSEQ multiplex PCR, and TCRdb kept only the in-frame ones, dropping some. The sample has 380,000 or so clones; more than 75% are singletons. Sequenced sample: PBMCs or T cells enriched from blood (not recorded which). All receptors derive from a man younger than 45 who had recovered from COVID-19. Both conserved end residues are part of each CDR3. The order of the fields is V gene, D gene, J gene, clone size, CDR3 DNA, CDR3 protein. D genes are given only for firm matches. Clone size is given for some rows only: seen once, a few or many times, or a class if the clone is expanded.

V gene: TRBV7-2; D gene: -; J gene: TRBJ2-5; clone size: -; CDR3 DNA: TGTGCCAGCAGCTTAGCGCCCTCGGGGGAGACCCAGTACTTC; CDR3 protein: CASSLAPSGETQYF
V gene: TRBV30; D gene: -; J gene: TRBJ2-7; clone size: -; CDR3 DNA: TGTGCCTGGAGTGCTGGCGGGATCTACGAGCAGTACTTC; CDR3 protein: CAWSAGGIYEQYF
V gene: TRBV4-1; D gene: -; J gene: TRBJ1-5; clone size: -; CDR3 DNA: TGCGCCAGCAGCCGTCCCGGACAGAATCAGCCCCAGCATTTT; CDR3 protein: CASSRPGQNQPQHF
V gene: TRBV7-9; D gene: TRBD1; J gene: TRBJ1-5; clone size: few; CDR3 DNA: TGTGCCAGCAGCTTAGGTGACAGGGCGGATCGTCCCCAGCATTTT; CDR3 protein: CASSLGDRADRPQHF
V gene: TRBV5-1; D gene: -; J gene: TRBJ1-2; clone size: -; CDR3 DNA: TGCGCCAGCAGCTCACCCACGGGAAACTATGGCTACACCTTC; CDR3 protein: CASSSPTGNYGYTF
V gene: TRBV7-2; D gene: -; J gene: TRBJ2-1; clone size: -; CDR3 DNA: TGTGCCAGCAGCCCGGGACTTGGCTCCTACAATGAGCAGTTCTTC; CDR3 protein: CASSPGLGSYNEQFF
V gene: TRBV18; D gene: -; J gene: TRBJ2-3; clone size: -; CDR3 DNA: TGTGCCAGCTCACCACCGAGGGGGGCCGGGAGGACAGATACGCAGTATTTT; CDR3 protein: CASSPPRGAGRTDTQYF
V gene: TRBV4-1; D gene: -; J gene: TRBJ2-3; clone size: -; CDR3 DNA: TGCGCCGGGGCCCGGGGCGGGGGCACAGATACGCAGTATTTT; CDR3 protein: CAGARGGGTDTQYF
V gene: TRBV27; D gene: -; J gene: TRBJ2-7; clone size: -; CDR3 DNA: TGTGCCACCTCCCTGGCCCCACAGGTTTTCTCCGAGCAGTACTTC; CDR3 protein: CATSLAPQVFSEQYF
V gene: TRBV3-1/TRBV3-2; D gene: -; J gene: TRBJ1-1; clone size: -; CDR3 DNA: TGTGCCAGCAGCCAAGCACAGTTGAACACTGAAGCTTTCTTT; CDR3 protein: CASSQAQLNTEAFF
V gene: TRBV6-5; D gene: -; J gene: TRBJ1-6; clone size: -; CDR3 DNA: TGTGCCAGCAGGGACGGGGTGGGTATAGATTCACCCCTCCACTTT; CDR3 protein: CASRDGVGIDSPLHF
V gene: TRBV20-1; D gene: -; J gene: TRBJ2-3; clone size: -; CDR3 DNA: TGCAGTGCTATTGACAGTATCACAGATACGCAGTATTTT; CDR3 protein: CSAIDSITDTQYF
V gene: TRBV28; D gene: -; J gene: TRBJ1-6; clone size: -; CDR3 DNA: TGTGCCAGCAGCCGCCGGGGGGCGAGCTCCTATAATTCACCCCTCCACTTT; CDR3 protein: CASSRRGASSYNSPLHF
V gene: TRBV6-5; D gene: -; J gene: TRBJ1-1; clone size: -; CDR3 DNA: TGTGCCAGCAGTTACCACCCGAGTACTGAAGCTTTCTTT; CDR3 protein: CASSYHPSTEAFF
V gene: TRBV7-6; D gene: -; J gene: TRBJ2-3; clone size: -; CDR3 DNA: TGTGCCAGCAGCTCGGCGGGACAGAGCACAGATACGCAGTATTTT; CDR3 protein: CASSSAGQSTDTQYF
V gene: TRBV27; D gene: TRBD1; J gene: TRBJ1-2; clone size: -; CDR3 DNA: TGTGCCAGCAGTAGGACAGGGGTGGACCTTCGTGGCTACACCTTC; CDR3 protein: CASSRTGVDLRGYTF
V gene: TRBV7-2; D gene: TRBD2; J gene: TRBJ2-3; clone size: -; CDR3 DNA: TGTGCCAGCAGCTTAGCTGTCCGCGGGGGGGCATCAGATACGCAGTATTTT; CDR3 protein: CASSLAVRGGASDTQYF
V gene: TRBV9; D gene: TRBD1; J gene: TRBJ1-5; clone size: -; CDR3 DNA: TGTGCCAGCAGCGTAGGAGGGGACAGGGATCAGCCCCAGCATTTT; CDR3 protein: CASSVGGDRDQPQHF
V gene: TRBV19; D gene: -; J gene: TRBJ1-1; clone size: -; CDR3 DNA: TGTGCCAGTAGCCCGACAGATAACACTGAAGCTTTCTTT; CDR3 protein: CASSPTDNTEAFF
V gene: TRBV18; D gene: -; J gene: TRBJ1-2; clone size: few; CDR3 DNA: TGTGCCAGCTCACCCCTTGACTCCTACGGCTACACCTTC; CDR3 protein: CASSPLDSYGYTF
V gene: TRBV6-4; D gene: TRBD1; J gene: TRBJ2-2; clone size: -; CDR3 DNA: TGTGCCAGCAGCGGGACAGCGACCGGGGAGCTGTTTTTT; CDR3 protein: CASSGTATGELFF
V gene: TRBV5-4; D gene: -; J gene: TRBJ1-2; clone size: -; CDR3 DNA: TGTGCCAGCAGCACCTCGACAGGAGGCTATGGCTACACCTTC; CDR3 protein: CASSTSTGGYGYTF